This T cell receptor (beta chain) was captured by sequencing in a study of cytomegalovirus exposure and HLA in healthy donors (dated by TCRdb to about 2017). As for the study more broadly: According to an earlier analysis of several hundred of the donors, some 170 million T cells yielded some 120 million unique TCR beta sequences and more than 250 Gb of sequence data. Donor age, sex, ethnicity and CMV serostatus were compiled alongside the repertoire data. Rather than using new phenotypic data, the later analysis identified candidate immune exposures from TCR beta sequences and from how often those sequences occurred across donors. The number of typed donors differed by locus: about 620-630 for A, B, C, DRB1 and DQB1; some 540 for DQA1; fewer than 610 for DPA1; and around 470 for DPB1. An early release that covered roughly 600 HLA-typed donors contained around 330 gigabases of sequencing data and 65 million to 100 million unique TCR sequences. Both class I and class II loci were covered by HLA typing, at four-digit resolution. An earlier analysis of 587 of the donors applied high-throughput TCR beta sequencing to assess whether each TCR beta V gene segment acted as functional or pseudogenic. Roughly five DR-DQ haplotypes were treated as single units for association and clustering because of strong linkage in the cohort. A later analysis re-analyzed previously published TCR beta repertoires from about 600 donors and added high-resolution HLA genotyping to study TCR occurrence patterns. Among the approximately 430 genotyped donors, roughly 80% belonged to the genetic ancestry cluster associated with self-reported Caucasian donors. The aim of the study was to test whether cataloging public T cell receptors could identify signatures of past pathogen exposure. All discovery cohort repertoires had been generated using a single sequencing platform. A later genetic analysis took genome-wide SNP genotypes for about three fifths of the roughly 670 donors and used that subset as a discovery cohort. To predict cytomegalovirus infection status, the study brought together high-throughput TCR immunosequencing, statistical association of individual TCRs with disease status, and machine learning. A separate validation cohort of over 95 different subjects was used in addition to the approximately 670-subject first cohort. Using immunosequencing, the study profiled T cell repertoires from 666 subjects and related those repertoires to cytomegalovirus serostatus. Across around 400 genotyped donors of the cohort, an average of roughly 230,000 unique TCR beta nucleotide sequences per donor were sequenced, and around 20% of those sequences were non-productive.

This clone was seen only a few times. The antigen it binds to is not known. No much larger clone is present one base from it, and per-base qualities are unavailable. The investigation overall reported the following: The earlier analysis of some 540 of the donors excluded roughly 17 rarely observed V segments, including chromosome 9 orphons, because counts were too low. Correlated functional status among segregating V segments might be attributable to linkage disequilibrium, but an unknown experimental factor could not be ruled out. A cluster of highly shared sequence variants was judged likely to be a technical artifact of the sequencing pipeline. A later genetic analysis reported fewer N-insertions in productive TCRs among donors in an Asian-associated ancestry cluster than the roughly 700-donor mean. In vitro tests confirmed that a few of the cytomegalovirus-associated TCR beta chains recognize cytomegalovirus antigens. Some IMGT-functional V segments, including TRBV6-2 and TRBV6-3, could not be told apart with the 87-base-pair reads, so those segments were excluded. Several of the top co-occurrence clusters appeared to be linked to parvovirus B19, influenza, CMV and Epstein-Barr virus, according to a later analysis. Across donors, most TCR sequences were observed very rarely, whereas some public TCRs were present in many individuals. A further reported finding was that TCR beta sequences accurately predicted the HLA-A and HLA-B alleles for most subjects in the first cohort. In this cohort, only TCR beta chains were sequenced, and detectable features were limited by the absence of alpha or paired-chain data. The authors suggested that the approach could potentially be extended to other disease states and immunological phenotypes. In a later genetic analysis, a missense DCLRE1C variant was associated with V-gene and J-gene trimming of TCR beta chains, and the association was replicated in an independent cohort. When HLA alleles, especially DR and DQ, strongly co-occurred, TCR associations were difficult to assign to individual alleles. In a later analysis, TCR association rates were found to vary across HLA loci, with the most associated TCRs seen for DRB1 alleles and the fewest for HLA-C alleles. Compared with equally common non-associated chains, HLA-associated TCR beta chains in a later analysis were more clonally expanded and had lower generation probabilities. At a false discovery rate of 0.05, a later analysis linked around 17,000 TCR beta sequences to specific HLA alleles. Roughly uniform sequencing depth across donors was assumed in presence/absence analyses, although this assumption may not hold. In both the original and validation cohorts, the classifier was reported to diagnose cytomegalovirus status with high specificity and sensitivity. For the cohort, immune exposure information was limited to CMV serostatus. Because HLA typing was unavailable for some donors at each locus, only the typed subset was used in association tests. In an earlier analysis of about 550 of the donors, most TCR beta V segments were observed in productive rearrangements about 87% or about 30% of the time, broadly matching IMGT annotations. In a later analysis, most CMV-associated TCR beta chains were found to appear HLA-restricted, with HLA associations seemingly driven largely by CMV exposure. The study gave a list of roughly 150 TCR beta chains associated with cytomegalovirus.

Library prep was done by the immunoSEQ multiplex PCR assay. The multiplex PCR relied on a mix of 60 forward primers for TCR Vbeta segments and 13 reverse primers for TCR Jbeta segments. The CDR3 region of rearranged TCR beta genes was amplified from genomic DNA with a multiplex PCR assay. On the Illumina HiSeq System, the amplified TCR beta libraries were sequenced as 87-base-pair reads. The published analysis was carried out like this. In a later analysis, tens of millions of unique TCR beta chains were counted across the 690 or so repertoires, and some 10 million of these chains were shared by at least two donors. Raw reads were error-corrected and collapsed into unique sequences by a nearest-neighbor algorithm in which closely related sequences were merged to remove PCR and sequencing errors. CDR3 sequences were aligned to IMGT reference sequences to assign V, D and J gene segments. For a sequence to be retained, at least a six-nucleotide match to both a V gene segment and a J gene segment was required. Rearrangements were called productive when the CDR3 lacked stop codons and stayed in frame with V and J; all others were non-productive. CDR3 was defined by IMGT convention, running from the second conserved V-encoded cysteine to the conserved J-encoded phenylalanine. Sequences without an unambiguous match to a single V gene segment were excluded from the earlier analysis of several hundred of the donors. An earlier analysis of a few hundred of the donors called V segments functional above 56.7% productive rearrangements and segregating when the between-donor standard deviation exceeded 5%. A statistical classification framework was built to diagnose cytomegalovirus status from the catalog of TCR beta chain sequences. In a later analysis, TCR nucleotide sequences were compared against IMGT/GENE-DB human TR gene sequences so that V and J genes could be assigned. A later analysis assigned CDR3 sequences and most-parsimonious VDJ recombination scenarios with the TCRdist pipeline. In a later analysis, each TCR beta chain was defined by its CDR3 amino acid sequence together with its V-gene family, and reads without a unique V-gene family were excluded. As a way to deal with suspected cross-contamination and a sequencing artifact, a later analysis dropped nearly 600 nucleotide sequences that were highly shared and had low generation probability. A later analysis calculated a clonal expansion index for each public chain from normalized within-repertoire ranks of inferred template counts. Generation probabilities in a later analysis came from a VDJ recombination model fitted to out-of-frame rearrangements, and those results were checked against IGoR. In a later analysis, TCR-TCR, TCR-HLA and TCR-CMV co-occurrence was scored with hypergeometric tests, and a repertoire-size bias correction was applied to TCR pairs. To estimate false discovery rates, a later analysis permuted the HLA or CMV assignments 20 times. In a later analysis, co-occurring TCRs were grouped using DBSCAN, with TCRdist sequence similarity added in when clustering inside HLA-allele-positive subsets. Repertoires with fewer than 30,000 or more than 120,000 public chains, plus five repertoires with anomalous nucleotide sharing, were excluded from co-occurrence clustering. Imported from immuneACCESS, the table was reduced by TCRdb to in-frame sequences with V and J called. These copies leave out some clones; in studies compared against another copy, an unresolved V gene accounts for under half, and the cause of the remainder is not known. V and J calls and clone size come straight from that table; D and trimming were deduced from the DNA. For this sample the table gives 130,000 to 150,000 clones, of which about 85% were detected only once. The top ten clones comprise over 3% of the sample.

The CDR3, cysteine through phenylalanine, is 14 amino acids long. Just CDR3 DNA is preserved here, 42 bases in frame from base 1. CDR1 and CDR2, looked up from the germline V gene (reference sequence), are GTSNPN and SVGIG. At the junction V is shortened by 4 bases and J by 4 bases; bases outside the gene matches: 9. The cohort consisted of 600 to 700 healthy bone marrow donors. Cohort members were all nominally healthy when sampled, although unrecorded immune exposures were likely present. The donor was CMV seronegative and belonged to the group of more than 300 seronegative cohort members. A peripheral blood sample was provided by each donor, and peripheral blood mononuclear cells were used for TCR beta sequencing. Genomic DNA was extracted from the blood cell samples with the Qiagen DNeasy Blood Extraction Kit.

The chain links TRBV30 with TRBJ2-7; TRBD1 lines up with 8 middle nucleotides. Sequenced sample: PBMCs. The source of this sequence is a female donor in good health and CMV-seronegative. The nucleotide sequence reads TGTGCCTGGAAAGACCAGGGGGCGAGATACGAGCAGTACTTC. Its translation is CAWKDQGARYEQYF.